This T cell receptor beta chain was captured by sequencing in a study of technical replicates of blood from a handful of donors. Germline V lookup: CDR1 LNHDA, CDR2 SQIVND (reference sequence). The CDR3 has 15 amino acids. V lost 5 bases to trimming and J lost 1 base, with 14 bases between them. TCRdb's copy holds only in-frame clones and misses some; the assay was immunoSEQ multiplex PCR. The sample holds tens of thousands of clones, roughly 94% seen once. This clonotype was obtained from a human donor in good health. Some clones in this sample may be carry-over from other donors' samples. This chain links TRBV19 with TRBJ1-1, with no clear D. Sequencing used PBMCs. The DNA of the CDR3 is TGTGCCAGTAGTCCGCGACATTTCCGGAACACTGAAGCTTTCTTT. Translating gives CASSPRHFRNTEAFF.